This T cell receptor beta chain emerged from a study of post-analysis software for immune sequencing data. Study observations and caveats: Controls showed lower frequencies than patients for 4 or 5 TRBV segments, and TRBV5-6, TRBV5-1 and TRBV20-1 were among these. Same-batch samples co-clustered strongly by F measure.

In germline, CDR1 is SQVTM, CDR2 ANQGSEA. CDR3 size: 16 residues. The V segment lost 1 base and the J segment 0 bases; nucleotides outside the gene matches: 6. TCR beta cDNA libraries included unique molecular identifiers. Input amounts of about 0.85 to 11 million T cells were used. These gave 500,000 or so cDNA molecules, so each molecule approximated one T cell. MiXCR, run by TCRdb on the PCR reads, gives a single entry per CDR3 protein. Seen here are about 820,000 distinct CDR3 sequences, roughly half observed once, and the top ten hold about 4.8%. On this clonotype: Its antigen is unidentified.

The source is a girl aged 10 to 17 with multiple sclerosis. The source material was blood. The chain employs TRBV29-1 and TRBJ2-1, with TRBD2 matching over 7 bases. CDR3 loop: CSVEGASGSSYNEQFF. The CDR3 nucleotides are TGCAGCGTTGAAGGGGCTAGCGGCTCCTCCTACAATGAGCAGTTCTTC.